This TCR beta chain was captured by sequencing in a study of patients and donors after allogeneic stem cell transplantation. This CDR3 spans 15 amino acids. Looked up from germline, CDR1 is SEHNR and CDR2 is FQNEAQ (reference sequence). J was trimmed by 6 bases and V by 5 bases; bases with no gene match: 12. Each CDR3 protein gets one entry after TCRdb re-called the RT-PCR reads with MiXCR. The sample records around 31,000 distinct CDR3 sequences, around 6.8% being singletons. As for this clonotype: A read error may be the cause here, since a much bigger clone is one base away.

Material: blood, either unsorted or a sorted T cell fraction (not recorded which). This sequence originates from a human donor who was either an allogeneic HSCT recipient or a stem cell or donor lymphocyte infusion donor (not recorded which). It is not recorded whose cells these are; they may come from a transplant donor. This chain uses TRBV7-9 with TRBJ2-5, with 7 nucleotides matching TRBD1. The CDR3 coding sequence is TGTGCCAGCAGCAGAAGTACAGGGGCGCAAAAGACCCAGTACTTC. Protein product: CASSRSTGAQKTQYF.